A selection of T cell receptor beta chains follows, all from one sample in a study of blood T cells in healthy people across ages. MiXCR was run by TCRdb on the 5' RACE reads, yielding one entry per CDR3 protein. The top ten clones hold roughly 12% of a sample with roughly 900,000 distinct CDR3 sequences, roughly 48% of them seen once. The material sequenced was blood. All receptors derive from a man between 25 and 39 years old in good health. Both conserved end residues are part of each CDR3. D genes are given only for firm matches. The size field is filled for only some rows; it gives once, few, many or a size class.

j_gene: TRBJ2-7; d_gene: TRBD1; abundance: NA; v_gene: TRBV29-1; CDR3nt: TGCAGCGTTGAAGGGGACAGGGAGGGTCAGTACGAGCAGTACTTC; CDR3aa: CSVEGDREGQYEQYF
j_gene: TRBJ1-1; d_gene: TRBD1; abundance: NA; v_gene: TRBV6-1; CDR3nt: TGTGCCAGCAGCCGACAGGGGGCGAATCTCGTCATTACTGAAGCTTTCTTT; CDR3aa: CASSRQGANLVITEAFF
j_gene: TRBJ1-1; d_gene: TRBD1; abundance: NA; v_gene: TRBV28; CDR3nt: TGTGCCAGCAGTTCCCCGGGACAGGGTGGTGAAGCTTTCTTT; CDR3aa: CASSSPGQGGEAFF
j_gene: TRBJ2-1; d_gene: NA; abundance: NA; v_gene: TRBV27; CDR3nt: TGTGCCAGCAGTTTATCAGGAGAGAACTCCTACAATGAGCAGTTCTTC; CDR3aa: CASSLSGENSYNEQFF
j_gene: TRBJ2-7; d_gene: NA; abundance: few; v_gene: TRBV6-6; CDR3nt: TGTGCCAGCACTTACACCCGGGGCCCGATCTACGAGCAGTACTTC; CDR3aa: CASTYTRGPIYEQYF
j_gene: TRBJ2-1; d_gene: TRBD1; abundance: NA; v_gene: TRBV20-1; CDR3nt: TGCAGTGCTAGAGACGTTGGACAGGGTCGGTACAATGAGCAGTTCTTC; CDR3aa: CSARDVGQGRYNEQFF
j_gene: TRBJ1-4; d_gene: NA; abundance: few; v_gene: TRBV28; CDR3nt: TGTGCCAGCAGGCGGGACATCTCAACTAATGAAAAACTGTTTTTT; CDR3aa: CASRRDISTNEKLFF
j_gene: TRBJ2-5; d_gene: NA; abundance: many; v_gene: TRBV25-1; CDR3nt: TGTGCCAGCAGTTTGGGGGTATTGGAGACCCAGTACTTC; CDR3aa: CASSLGVLETQYF
j_gene: TRBJ2-3; d_gene: TRBD1; abundance: few; v_gene: TRBV5-1; CDR3nt: TGCGCCAGCAGCTTGGTTCCGGGACAGAGTACAGATACGCAGTATTTT; CDR3aa: CASSLVPGQSTDTQYF
j_gene: TRBJ1-2; d_gene: NA; abundance: NA; v_gene: TRBV6-5; CDR3nt: TGTGCCAGCAGTGACTCGGAGGGCTATGGCTACACCTTC; CDR3aa: CASSDSEGYGYTF
j_gene: TRBJ1-5; d_gene: NA; abundance: few; v_gene: TRBV6-6; CDR3nt: TGTGCCAGCAGTTACAGTCTTACAGTCAATCAGCCCCAGCATTTT; CDR3aa: CASSYSLTVNQPQHF
j_gene: TRBJ2-1; d_gene: NA; abundance: many; v_gene: TRBV6-2/TRBV6-3; CDR3nt: TGTGCCACCAGGGAGAGCTCCTACAATGAGCAGTTCTTC; CDR3aa: CATRESSYNEQFF
j_gene: TRBJ2-1; d_gene: NA; abundance: NA; v_gene: TRBV4-3; CDR3nt: TGCGCCAGCAGCCAAGATCGGGCCCGGGGATACAATGAGCAGTTCTTC; CDR3aa: CASSQDRARGYNEQFF
j_gene: TRBJ1-2; d_gene: TRBD1; abundance: many; v_gene: TRBV5-6; CDR3nt: TGTGCCAGCAGCAGTGGACAGGGTTTTAACTATGGCTACACCTTC; CDR3aa: CASSSGQGFNYGYTF
j_gene: TRBJ2-3; d_gene: TRBD2; abundance: few; v_gene: TRBV27; CDR3nt: TGTGCCAGCAGTTCGACTAGCGGGGGAAAAGATACGCAGTATTTT; CDR3aa: CASSSTSGGKDTQYF
j_gene: TRBJ2-3; d_gene: NA; abundance: many; v_gene: TRBV10-3; CDR3nt: TGTGCCATCAGGGCAGGGTTGCCCACAGATACGCAGTATTTT; CDR3aa: CAIRAGLPTDTQYF
j_gene: TRBJ1-4; d_gene: NA; abundance: NA; v_gene: TRBV7-9; CDR3nt: TGTGCCAGCAGCTTAGATCGAGGGGTCGGTAATGAAAAACTGTTTTTT; CDR3aa: CASSLDRGVGNEKLFF
j_gene: TRBJ2-3; d_gene: TRBD1; abundance: few; v_gene: TRBV9; CDR3nt: TGTGCCAGCAGCGTAGAGGGGGCAGGGGATACGCAGTATTTT; CDR3aa: CASSVEGAGDTQYF
j_gene: TRBJ2-7; d_gene: TRBD1; abundance: NA; v_gene: TRBV28; CDR3nt: TGTGCCAGCAGTTTCTTGACAGGGGGCTACGAGCAGTACTTC; CDR3aa: CASSFLTGGYEQYF
j_gene: TRBJ2-3; d_gene: NA; abundance: NA; v_gene: TRBV28; CDR3nt: TGTGCCAGCAGTTTCGGAAAGGACCCCGGCACAGATACGCAGTATTTT; CDR3aa: CASSFGKDPGTDTQYF
j_gene: TRBJ2-7; d_gene: NA; abundance: NA; v_gene: TRBV7-2; CDR3nt: TGTGCCAGCAGCTTAGGGGGGTCGGGCGGCGAGCAGTACTTC; CDR3aa: CASSLGGSGGEQYF
j_gene: TRBJ2-5; d_gene: TRBD2; abundance: NA; v_gene: TRBV7-2; CDR3nt: TGTGCCAGCACCCGAGGGAGCGGGGGGGCAGGAGAGACCCAGTACTTC; CDR3aa: CASTRGSGGAGETQYF
j_gene: TRBJ2-7; d_gene: NA; abundance: NA; v_gene: TRBV6-5; CDR3nt: TGTGCCAGCACCCCAGACCGGGTAAGCTCCTACGAGCAGTACTTC; CDR3aa: CASTPDRVSSYEQYF
j_gene: TRBJ1-2; d_gene: NA; abundance: NA; v_gene: TRBV14; CDR3nt: TGTGCCAGCAGCCAAGTCTGTCGCCAGGGAGGCTACACCTTC; CDR3aa: CASSQVCRQGGYTF
j_gene: TRBJ2-1; d_gene: TRBD2; abundance: few; v_gene: TRBV10-2; CDR3nt: TGCGCCAGCAGTGAGTGGACTAGCGTTGGGTACAATGAGCAGTTCTTC; CDR3aa: CASSEWTSVGYNEQFF
j_gene: TRBJ2-3; d_gene: TRBD1; abundance: NA; v_gene: TRBV6-5; CDR3nt: TGTGCCAGCGCTCGAGGGACAGGGGGAGAGGATACGCAGTATTTT; CDR3aa: CASARGTGGEDTQYF
j_gene: TRBJ2-3; d_gene: NA; abundance: NA; v_gene: TRBV2; CDR3nt: TGTGCCAGCACCTTTCAGAGGGATACGCAGTATTTT; CDR3aa: CASTFQRDTQYF
j_gene: TRBJ2-5; d_gene: NA; abundance: NA; v_gene: TRBV3-1; CDR3nt: TGTGCCAGCAGCCAGGGTTGGGGAGAGGAGACCCAGTACTTC; CDR3aa: CASSQGWGEETQYF
j_gene: TRBJ2-7; d_gene: NA; abundance: NA; v_gene: TRBV4-1; CDR3nt: TGCGCCAGCAGCCAAGAGCCCCCCGGACCGCGAGGCTCCTACGAGCAGTACTTC; CDR3aa: CASSQEPPGPRGSYEQYF
j_gene: TRBJ1-2; d_gene: NA; abundance: many; v_gene: TRBV3-1; CDR3nt: TGTGCCAGCAGCCAAGTAGCATATGGCTACACCTTC; CDR3aa: CASSQVAYGYTF
j_gene: TRBJ2-7; d_gene: TRBD1; abundance: many; v_gene: TRBV4-3; CDR3nt: TGCGCCAGCAGCCAAGGGTCCGGGACAGGGGCCTACGAGCAGTACTTC; CDR3aa: CASSQGSGTGAYEQYF
j_gene: TRBJ2-3; d_gene: TRBD1; abundance: NA; v_gene: TRBV28; CDR3nt: TGTGCCAGCACCCTACAGGGGAGAAGCACAGATACGCAGTATTTT; CDR3aa: CASTLQGRSTDTQYF
j_gene: TRBJ2-3; d_gene: TRBD1; abundance: NA; v_gene: TRBV24-1; CDR3nt: TGTGCCACCAGTGATCGGACAGGTTACACAGATACGCAGTATTTT; CDR3aa: CATSDRTGYTDTQYF
j_gene: TRBJ2-3; d_gene: NA; abundance: NA; v_gene: TRBV5-4; CDR3nt: TGTGCCAGCAGCTCAAATAGACTGTTGGGAGATACGCAGTATTTT; CDR3aa: CASSSNRLLGDTQYF
j_gene: TRBJ2-1; d_gene: NA; abundance: NA; v_gene: TRBV6-2/TRBV6-3; CDR3nt: TGTGCCAGCAGTATCCCACGGGGGTCCTACAATGAGCAGTTCTTC; CDR3aa: CASSIPRGSYNEQFF
j_gene: TRBJ2-3; d_gene: NA; abundance: NA; v_gene: TRBV29-1; CDR3nt: TGCAGCGTTGAAGATCTATGGGGGCTCCCAGATACGCAGTATTTT; CDR3aa: CSVEDLWGLPDTQYF
j_gene: TRBJ2-7; d_gene: NA; abundance: once; v_gene: TRBV14; CDR3nt: TGTGCCAGCAGCCAAGAAGGACGGTTCGTAGAGTACTTC; CDR3aa: CASSQEGRFVEYF
j_gene: TRBJ2-5; d_gene: TRBD2; abundance: NA; v_gene: TRBV28; CDR3nt: TGTGCCAGCAGTTCTGAGCGGGGGGGCCCTAAGACCCAGTACTTC; CDR3aa: CASSSERGGPKTQYF
j_gene: TRBJ2-1; d_gene: NA; abundance: NA; v_gene: TRBV7-2; CDR3nt: TGTGCCAGCAGCTTGGTCGGGGACTGGCAGTTCTTC; CDR3aa: CASSLVGDWQFF
j_gene: TRBJ2-1; d_gene: NA; abundance: NA; v_gene: TRBV7-9; CDR3nt: TGTGCCAGCAGCCTAGAATTGCGGAATGAGCAGTTCTTC; CDR3aa: CASSLELRNEQFF
j_gene: TRBJ2-2; d_gene: NA; abundance: NA; v_gene: TRBV24-1; CDR3nt: TGTGCCACCAGTGATTGGGCGGGGAAAGGCCCTCTTGGGGAGCTGTTTTTT; CDR3aa: CATSDWAGKGPLGELFF
j_gene: TRBJ2-4; d_gene: TRBD1; abundance: few; v_gene: TRBV12-3/TRBV12-4; CDR3nt: TGTGCCAGCAGCCCAGGGACAGTGGAAGGGCAGTACTTC; CDR3aa: CASSPGTVEGQYF
j_gene: TRBJ2-1; d_gene: NA; abundance: NA; v_gene: TRBV10-3; CDR3nt: TGTGCCATCAGTGAGAAAGAACTCAATGAGCAGTTCTTC; CDR3aa: CAISEKELNEQFF
j_gene: TRBJ2-1; d_gene: NA; abundance: NA; v_gene: TRBV14; CDR3nt: TGTGCCAGCAGCCAAGATGTCGGACTGGGATACAATGAGCAGTTCTTC; CDR3aa: CASSQDVGLGYNEQFF
j_gene: TRBJ2-1; d_gene: NA; abundance: NA; v_gene: TRBV10-3; CDR3nt: TGTGCCATCGGCGAGGTCTCTGCAACCTACAATGAGCGGTTCTTC; CDR3aa: CAIGEVSATYNERFF
j_gene: TRBJ2-7; d_gene: TRBD2; abundance: NA; v_gene: TRBV10-3; CDR3nt: TGTGCCATCAGTGAGGCGGCTAGCGGGGGCCGACAGTACTTC; CDR3aa: CAISEAASGGRQYF
j_gene: TRBJ2-4; d_gene: NA; abundance: NA; v_gene: TRBV12-3/TRBV12-4; CDR3nt: TGTGCCAGCAAAATTTGGGGAGAAAACATTCAGTACTTC; CDR3aa: CASKIWGENIQYF
j_gene: TRBJ1-2; d_gene: NA; abundance: many; v_gene: TRBV7-2; CDR3nt: TGTGCCAGCAGCTTGGGCATATTAAGTAAACGGGGCGGCTACACCTTC; CDR3aa: CASSLGILSKRGGYTF
j_gene: TRBJ2-3; d_gene: TRBD2; abundance: once; v_gene: TRBV6-5; CDR3nt: TGTGCCAGCAGTTACGCGGCCCCCGCGGGGGGTATAAGCACAGATACGCAGTATTTT; CDR3aa: CASSYAAPAGGISTDTQYF
j_gene: TRBJ2-5; d_gene: NA; abundance: NA; v_gene: TRBV6-6; CDR3nt: TGTGCCAGCAGTTCCGACAGCGGCCAAGAGACCCAGTACTTC; CDR3aa: CASSSDSGQETQYF
j_gene: TRBJ2-7; d_gene: NA; abundance: NA; v_gene: TRBV2; CDR3nt: TGTGCCAGCAGTCCCCTTTTAGGAGCCTACGAGCAGTACTTC; CDR3aa: CASSPLLGAYEQYF
j_gene: TRBJ1-6; d_gene: TRBD1; abundance: few; v_gene: TRBV4-2; CDR3nt: TGTGCCAGCAGCCGGGACAGAGATAATTCACCCCTCCACTTT; CDR3aa: CASSRDRDNSPLHF
j_gene: TRBJ2-1; d_gene: NA; abundance: NA; v_gene: TRBV5-6; CDR3nt: TGTGCCAGCAGCCCGGACCCAGACAATGAGCAGTTCTTC; CDR3aa: CASSPDPDNEQFF
j_gene: TRBJ2-7; d_gene: TRBD1; abundance: NA; v_gene: TRBV20-1; CDR3nt: TGCAGTGCTAGCGACAGGGGAGACTACGAGCAGTACTTC; CDR3aa: CSASDRGDYEQYF
j_gene: TRBJ1-5; d_gene: TRBD1; abundance: NA; v_gene: TRBV5-1; CDR3nt: TGCGCCAGCAGCCGGGACACAGGGGGCGGTCAGCCCCAGCATTTT; CDR3aa: CASSRDTGGGQPQHF